Listed here are 10 T cell receptor beta chains from one sample, sequenced in a study of blood T cell repertoires in COVID-19. Assay used: immunoSEQ multiplex PCR; TCRdb lists only in-frame clones, some missing. The table records about 82,000 clones, around four fifths of them present only once. The sequenced material came from peripheral blood. Source of these receptors: an elderly man with active or convalescent COVID-19.

The chain uses TRBV11-2 and TRBJ2-1, with 10 bases lining up with TRBD1. CDR1 is SGHAT and CDR2 is FQNNGV in the germline V gene. Trimming cost V 7 bases and J 5 bases; bases outside gene matches: 11. The CDR3 covers 16 residues. CDR3 DNA: TGTGCCAGCAACCCAAAACCGGGACAGGGGAACAATGAGCAGTTCTTC. It specifies CASNPKPGQGNNEQFF.

V usage is TRBV28 and J usage is TRBJ1-6; D is unresolved. The germline CDR1 and CDR2 sequences are MDHEN and SYDVKM. This CDR3 is built from 14 residues. Trimming shortened V by 3 bases and J by 7 bases, and 10 bases separated the two germline ends. The DNA for the CDR3 is TGTGCCAGCAGTTTGCAGTATACGAATTCACCCCTCCACTTT. Amino acids: CASSLQYTNSPLHF.

This chain uses TRBV29-1 with TRBJ2-1; D unclear. The V end lost 7 bases, the J end lost 8 bases, and 21 bases lay between the germline ends. This CDR3 contains 14 residues. Germline lookup yields CDR1 SQVTM and CDR2 ANQGSEA. CDR3 nucleotides: TGCAGCGCTTTTTCCCGAAACAACCAGGATGAGCAGTTCTTC. Residues: CSAFSRNNQDEQFF.

As to this clone: This same CDR3 is encoded by further DNA sequences in the sample. This chain links TRBV12-3 or TRBV12-4 with TRBJ1-1; D not certain. CDR3 length equals 13 residues. The V end lost 3 bases, the J end lost 1 base, and 6 bases lay between the germline ends. CDR3 DNA sequence: TGTGCCAGCAGTTTGAGGAGGAACACTGAAGCTTTCTTT. It translates to CASSLRRNTEAFF.

J is TRBJ1-3 and V is TRBV28; TRBD1 aligns across 7 bases. CDR1 and CDR2 (germline): MDHEN, SYDVKM. The length of the CDR3 is 19 residues. The J segment lost 0 bases and the V segment lost 5 bases, leaving 16 bases of the junction unmatched. CDR3 in DNA: TGTGCCAGCAGTCCCCACGGGGTGCAGGGGGATATCTCTGGAAACACCATATATTTT. It encodes CASSPHGVQGDISGNTIYF. The variable domain in full, completed from reference TRBV28 and TRBJ1-3, reads DVKVTQSSRYLVKRTGEKVFLECVQDMDHENMFWYRQDPGLGLRLIYFSYDVKMKEKGDIPEGYSVSREKKERFSLILESASTNQTSMYLCASSPHGVQGDISGNTIYFGEGSWLTVV.

This clone came up once. The chain employs TRBV9 and TRBJ1-2; D is possibly TRBD1 (5 bases). The CDR3 is 14 amino acids. CDR1 and CDR2 (germline): SGDLS, YYNGEE. V lost 4 bases to trimming and J lost 7 bases, with 17 bases between them. The CDR3 here is CASSPGPDGGGYTF. The CDR3 nucleotides read TGTGCCAGCAGCCCGGGGCCAGACGGGGGTGGCTACACCTTC.

This chain connects TRBV7-3 to TRBJ2-2; 10 bases are shared with TRBD2. CDR3 length: 16 residues. Trimming cost V 2 bases and J 8 bases; bases outside gene matches: 8. CDR1 is SGHTA and CDR2 is FQGTGA in the germline V gene. The CDR3 protein is CASSLRASGSMGELFF. The CDR3 nucleotides are TGTGCCAGCAGCTTACGGGCTAGCGGGAGTATGGGGGAGCTGTTTTTT. The variable domain in full, completed from reference TRBV7-3 and TRBJ2-2, reads GAGVSQTPSNKVTEKGKYVELRCDPISGHTALYWYRQSLGQGPEFLIYFQGTGAADDSGLPNDRFFAVRPEGSVSTLKIQRTERGDSAVYLCASSLRASGSMGELFFGEGSRLTVL.

The chain joins TRBV19 to TRBJ2-3, with D possibly TRBD2 on 6 matching bases. CDR1 is LNHDA, CDR2 SQIVND, per germline (reference sequence). V lost 10 bases and J 0 bases, leaving 17 bases between the germline ends. The CDR3 runs to 15 residues. The CDR3 sequence: CATKGWRGSTDTQYF. The DNA for the CDR3 is TGTGCCACTAAGGGTTGGCGGGGAAGCACAGATACGCAGTATTTT.

This chain uses TRBV6-6 with TRBJ1-1; TRBD1 matches at 11 bases. Germline values: CDR1 MNHNY, CDR2 SVGAGI (reference sequence). V gave up 9 bases and J gave up 6 bases; unmatched junction bases: 12. The CDR3 spans 15 residues. The CDR3 here is CASNPGQGGPPEAFF. In nucleotides, the CDR3 is TGTGCCAGTAATCCGGGACAGGGGGGGCCCCCTGAAGCTTTCTTT.

The chain is built from TRBV28 and TRBJ1-2; tentative D call: TRBD1 (5 bases). Per germline, CDR1 MDHEN and CDR2 SYDVKM. Trimming took 3 bases from V and 6 from J, leaving 17 bases between them. This CDR3 region has 15 residues. CDR3 DNA: TGTGCCAGCAGTTTCGGAATACAGGATTTTCATGGCTACACCTTC. This translates into CASSFGIQDFHGYTF.